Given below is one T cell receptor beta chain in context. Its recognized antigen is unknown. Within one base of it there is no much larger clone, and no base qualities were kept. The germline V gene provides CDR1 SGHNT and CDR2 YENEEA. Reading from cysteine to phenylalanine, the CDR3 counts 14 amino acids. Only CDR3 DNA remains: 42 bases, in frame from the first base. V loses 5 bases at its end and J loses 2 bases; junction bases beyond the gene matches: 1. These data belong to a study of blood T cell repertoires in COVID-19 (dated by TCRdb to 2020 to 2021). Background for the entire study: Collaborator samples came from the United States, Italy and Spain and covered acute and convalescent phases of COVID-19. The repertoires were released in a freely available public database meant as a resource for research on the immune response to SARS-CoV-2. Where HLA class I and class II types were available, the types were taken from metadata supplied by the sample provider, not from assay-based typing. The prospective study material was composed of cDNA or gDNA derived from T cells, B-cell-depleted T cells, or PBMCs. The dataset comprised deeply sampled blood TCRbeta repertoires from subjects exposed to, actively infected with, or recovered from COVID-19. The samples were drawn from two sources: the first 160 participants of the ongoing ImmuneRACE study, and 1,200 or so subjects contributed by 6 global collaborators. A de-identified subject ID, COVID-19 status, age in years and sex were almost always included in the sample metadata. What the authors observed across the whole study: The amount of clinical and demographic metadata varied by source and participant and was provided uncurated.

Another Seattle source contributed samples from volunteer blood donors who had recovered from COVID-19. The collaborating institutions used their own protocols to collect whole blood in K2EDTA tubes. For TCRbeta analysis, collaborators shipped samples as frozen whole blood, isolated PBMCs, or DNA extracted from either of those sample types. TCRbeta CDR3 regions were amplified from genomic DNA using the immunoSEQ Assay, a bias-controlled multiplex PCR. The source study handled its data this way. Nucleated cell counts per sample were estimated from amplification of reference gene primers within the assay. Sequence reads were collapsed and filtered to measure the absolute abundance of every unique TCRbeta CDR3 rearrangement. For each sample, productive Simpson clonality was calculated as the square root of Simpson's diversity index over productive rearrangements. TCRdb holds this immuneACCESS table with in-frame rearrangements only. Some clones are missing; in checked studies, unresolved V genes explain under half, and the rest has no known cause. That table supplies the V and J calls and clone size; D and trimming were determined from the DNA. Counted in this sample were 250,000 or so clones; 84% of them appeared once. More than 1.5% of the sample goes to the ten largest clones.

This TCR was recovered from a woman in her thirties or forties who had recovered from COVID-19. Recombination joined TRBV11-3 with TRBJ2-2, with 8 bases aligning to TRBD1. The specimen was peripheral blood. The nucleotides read TGTGCCAGCAGCCCAGGGGGCAACACCGGGGAGCTGTTTTTT. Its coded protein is CASSPGGNTGELFF.